This record looks at one T cell receptor beta chain sequence and its context. Losses at the gene ends were 1 base for V and 0 bases for J; bases not matched to a gene: 8. The CDR3 consists of 17 residues. The record originates from a study of blood T cell repertoires in COVID-19. About the study: Samples of COVID-19 (acute and convalescent) were obtained from the United States, Italy and Spain. Sample material is recorded as cDNA or gDNA derived from T cells, B-cell-depleted T cells, or PBMCs.

Methods used by the authors: Counts of nucleated cells, estimated from reference gene primer amplification, were obtained. Sequenced by immunoSEQ multiplex PCR; TCRdb stores in-frame clones only, minus some. From that table come the V and J calls and clone size; the DNA was used to work out D and trimming. This sample has 100,000 or so clones, with just under 95% found just once. The sequencing input was peripheral blood. The sequence derives from a man aged 65 to 79 with acute or convalescent COVID-19. The chain couples TRBV5-3 to TRBJ2-3; 7 nucleotides line up with TRBD2. TRBV5-3 carries the ORF label, with uncertain function. This chain's CDR3 is CARSLTSSGTSTDTQYF. In DNA, the CDR3 is TGTGCCAGAAGCTTGACCTCTAGCGGAACCAGCACAGATACGCAGTATTTT.